The 27 T cell receptor beta chains below come from one sample, sequenced in a study of OX40 agonist ivuxolimab in advanced cancers. Sequencing was performed with immunoSEQ multiplex PCR; in TCRdb, only in-frame clones are kept and a portion is missing. Of about 93,000 clones in the sample, approximately 90% are singletons; the top ten hold around 0.51%. Here the sequenced sample was CD4+ or CD8+ T cells sorted from blood, taken in a trial of the OX40 agonist ivuxolimab. All receptors derive from an adult with an advanced solid tumor such as melanoma, head and neck, liver or kidney cancer.

This CDR3 is CASSLFVSSGNTIYF. DNA for the CDR3: TGTGCCAGCAGTTTGTTCGTGAGCTCTGGAAACACCATATATTTT. The chain couples TRBV28 to TRBJ1-3, with unresolved D. Trimming removed 3 bases at V and 0 bases at J, with 9 bases between. The CDR3 consists of 15 residues. Looked up from germline, CDR1 is MDHEN and CDR2 is SYDVKM.

This CDR3 reads CASSTRVPDTQYF. The CDR3 nucleotides are TGTGCCAGTAGTACGCGAGTACCAGATACGCAGTATTTT. The chain uses TRBV19 and TRBJ2-3; no reliable D call. Germline V lookup: CDR1 LNHDA, CDR2 SQIVND (reference sequence). The CDR3 is 13 residues long. Deletions cut 4 bases from V and 4 bases from J, with 9 bases between.

The chain employs TRBV6-4 and TRBJ2-7; no clear D gene. This CDR3 has 14 residues. CDR1 is MRHNA and CDR2 is SNTAGT in the germline V gene. Trimming shortened V by 4 bases and J by 0 bases, and 10 bases separated the two germline ends. This CDR3 reads CASSVAGGSYEQYF. Here the CDR3 DNA reads TGTGCCAGCAGTGTAGCAGGTGGCTCCTACGAGCAGTACTTC.

V usage is TRBV6-6 and J usage is TRBJ1-5; D perhaps matches TRBD1 (5 bases). The CDR3 spans 12 residues. The V end was cut by 6 bases, the J end by 7 bases, with 10 bases between. Germline V CDR1 and CDR2: MNHNY, SVGAGI (reference sequence). The CDR3 coding sequence is TGTGCCAGCAGAACAGGAGGACAGCCCCAGCATTTT. Encoded protein: CASRTGGQPQHF.

The gene calls are TRBV5-5 and TRBJ2-3; D possibly uses TRBD1 or TRBD2 (5 bases each). CDR1 and CDR2 (germline): SGHKS, YYEKEE (reference sequence). The V end lost 0 bases, the J end lost 3 bases, and 11 bases lay between the germline ends. This CDR3 is 15 amino acids long. The CDR3 sequence is CASSLVGWGTDTQYF. In DNA, the CDR3 is TGTGCCAGCAGCTTGGTGGGCTGGGGGACAGATACGCAGTATTTT. The full variable domain, in which reference TRBV5-5 and TRBJ2-3 provide the parts outside the CDR3, is DAGVTQSPTHLIKTRGQQVTLRCSPISGHKSVSWYQQVLGQGPQFIFQYYEKEERGRGNFPDRFSARQFPNYSSELNVNALLLGDSALYLCASSLVGWGTDTQYFGPGTRLTVL.

This clone was seen once. Other DNA sequences within the sample encode an identical CDR3. V gene TRBV27 combines with J gene TRBJ2-3; 9 nucleotides align to TRBD2. The ends lost 11 bases at V and 0 bases at J; junction bases unmatched: 24. Germline-derived CDR1 and CDR2 are MNHEY and SMNVEV (reference sequence). CDR3 length equals 20 residues. The CDR3 sequence: CAFAPQRTSVPRASTDTQYF. DNA for the CDR3: TGTGCCTTTGCACCCCAAAGGACTAGCGTCCCACGTGCTAGCACAGATACGCAGTATTTT.

The J gene is TRBJ2-2, the V gene TRBV4-2, with 8 bases fitting TRBD2. Germline CDR1 reads LGHNA; CDR2 reads YNFKEQ. The CDR3 contains 17 residues. The J segment lost 4 bases and the V segment lost 0 bases, leaving 7 bases of the junction unmatched. CDR3 coding DNA: TGTGCCAGCAGCCAAGAACCGCGAGGGACTAGCACCGGGGAGCTGTTTTTT. Its protein product is CASSQEPRGTSTGELFF.

The rearrangement joins TRBV6-5 to TRBJ1-1, with D hard to call. Germline values: CDR1 MNHEY, CDR2 SVGAGI. The germline V and J ends were trimmed by 0 bases and 0 bases, with 8 bases remaining between them. The CDR3 has 15 amino acids. Here the CDR3 reads CASSYSFQMNTEAFF. CDR3 coding DNA: TGTGCCAGCAGTTACTCGTTTCAGATGAACACTGAAGCTTTCTTT.

The chain employs TRBV4-1 and TRBJ2-6, with 8 bases identical to TRBD1. This CDR3 is built from 18 residues. V shed 0 bases, J shed 0 bases, and the junction held 4 bases outside the gene matches. Germline assignment: CDR1 MGHRA and CDR2 YSYEKL. CDR3 DNA: TGCGCCAGCAGCCAAGAGGACAGGGCGGTCTCTGGGGCCAACGTCCTGACTTTC. It specifies CASSQEDRAVSGANVLTF.

The rearrangement joins TRBV4-1 to TRBJ2-7; D possibly uses TRBD1 or TRBD2 (5 bases each). Germline V gene sequence: CDR1 MGHRA, CDR2 YSYEKL. V gave up 1 base and J gave up 0 bases, with 10 bases separating them. The CDR3 sequence is 15 residues long. CDR3 loop: CASSQVGTTSYEQYF. The CDR3 DNA follows: TGCGCCAGCAGCCAAGTCGGGACGACCTCCTACGAGCAGTACTTC.

J is TRBJ2-1 and V is TRBV10-3; 7 bases map to TRBD1. J lost 6 bases, V lost 6 bases, and 8 bases had no gene match. CDR1 and CDR2 (germline): ENHRY, SYGVKD. There are 14 residues in the CDR3. The CDR3 here is CAISTGTDINEQFF. The CDR3, as DNA: TGTGCCATCAGCACCGGGACAGACATCAATGAGCAGTTCTTC.

The V call is TRBV7-3, the J call TRBJ2-3; perhaps TRBD2 as D (5 bases). This CDR3 has 11 residues. Trimming removed 5 bases at V and 13 bases at J, with 13 bases between. CDR1 is SGHTA, CDR2 FQGTGA, per germline. CDR3 in amino acids: CASSPRYGEYF. DNA for the CDR3: TGTGCCAGCAGCCCTCGATACGGGGAGTATTTT.

The genes are TRBV6-5 and TRBJ1-2; D is unresolved. The CDR3 loop spans 12 amino acids. V gave up 5 bases and J gave up 6 bases, with 10 bases separating them. Germline V CDR1 and CDR2: MNHEY, SVGAGI. The CDR3, as DNA: TGTGCCAGCAGTGAAGACGGAGATGGCTACACCTTC. Amino acid sequence: CASSEDGDGYTF.

A single count supports this clone. V gene TRBV7-9 combines with J gene TRBJ1-1, with 7 bases lining up with TRBD1. Trimming removed 8 bases from V and 1 base from J; junction bases left unmatched: 10. From germline, CDR1 is SEHNR and CDR2 FQNEAQ (reference sequence). CDR3 length equals 15 residues. The CDR3 DNA follows: TGTGCCAGCCAAAGGAGGGACAGCTGGAACACTGAAGCTTTCTTT. Its translation: CASQRRDSWNTEAFF.

This sequence joins TRBV4-2 and TRBJ2-7, with 9 bases lining up with TRBD2. Germline trimming cut 1 base from V and 3 bases from J; bases unmatched to any gene: 4. Germline loops: CDR1 LGHNA, CDR2 YNFKEQ. The CDR3 is 15 amino acids. The CDR3 DNA sequence: TGTGCCAGCAGCCAAGTGGTAGCGGGAGACTACGAGCAGTACTTC. This codes for CASSQVVAGDYEQYF.

This clone was detected only once. The gene calls are TRBV18 and TRBJ1-5, with a possible D match to TRBD1 (6 bases). Germline V gene data show CDR1 as KGHSH and CDR2 as LQKENI. The CDR3 has 15 amino acids. Trimming pared 4 bases from V and 4 bases from J, leaving 14 bases between. This chain's CDR3 is CASSRYREENQPQHF. Here the CDR3 DNA reads TGTGCCAGCTCACGATACAGGGAGGAAAATCAGCCCCAGCATTTT.

The CDR3 region is CASSLGLAGEGADTQYF. The CDR3 coding sequence is TGTGCCAGCAGTCTAGGACTAGCGGGAGAGGGGGCAGATACGCAGTATTTT. The chain is built from TRBV28 and TRBJ2-3; TRBD2 matches 13 bases. The trim removed 5 bases at V and 4 bases at J, leaving 9 bases unmatched. The germline CDR1 and CDR2 sequences are MDHEN and SYDVKM. The CDR3 covers 17 residues.

The chain employs TRBV5-8 and TRBJ1-1; D gene uncertain. Germline values: CDR1 SGHTS, CDR2 YDEGEE. The V end was cut by 0 bases, the J end by 2 bases, with 5 bases between. The CDR3 is 13 amino acids. The CDR3 DNA is TGTGCCAGCAGCTTGGAACAAAACACTGAAGCTTTCTTT. Protein sequence: CASSLEQNTEAFF. The variable domain in full, completed from reference TRBV5-8 and TRBJ1-1, reads EAGVTQSPTHLIKTRGQQATLRCSPISGHTSVYWYQQALGLGLQFLLWYDEGEERNRGNFPPRFSGRQFPNYSSELNVNALELEDSALYLCASSLEQNTEAFFGQGTRLTVV.

V is TRBV30 and J is TRBJ2-5; D remains unclear. The germline CDR1 and CDR2 sequences are GTSNPN and SVGIG (reference sequence). The CDR3 runs to 12 residues. The V end was cut by 4 bases, the J end by 5 bases, with 11 bases between. The CDR3 sequence is CAWTSSSETQYF. CDR3 DNA: TGTGCCTGGACCAGCTCCTCTGAGACCCAGTACTTC.

This clone was observed once. The chain couples TRBV5-1 to TRBJ2-7; D call uncertain. The CDR3 runs 12 residues. The ends were cut back, 4 bases at V and 7 bases at J, with 12 bases in the middle. CDR1 is SGHRS, CDR2 YFSETQ, per germline. The CDR3 loop reads CASSVSVREQYF. The CDR3, as DNA: TGCGCCAGCAGCGTGAGCGTACGGGAGCAGTACTTC.

This clone showed up just once. The chain carries TRBV29-1 and TRBJ2-5; 10 positions agree with TRBD2. Trimming removed 3 bases from V and 5 bases from J; junction bases left unmatched: 9. CDR3 length: 15 amino acids. Germline-derived CDR1 and CDR2 are SQVTM and ANQGSEA. In DNA form, the CDR3 reads TGCAGCGTTGATCTGGGGACTAGCGCGGGGGAGACCCAGTACTTC. This encodes CSVDLGTSAGETQYF.

The V gene is TRBV7-3, the J gene TRBJ2-2; tentatively, D is TRBD2 (6 bases). The germline V and J ends were trimmed by 5 bases and 2 bases, with 18 bases remaining between them. CDR3 size: 17 residues. Germline CDR1 reads SGHTA; CDR2 reads FQGTGA. DNA of the CDR3: TGTGCCAGCAGCCCCCTGGGGCTAGCGTTTAACACCGGGGAGCTGTTTTTT. Translation gives CASSPLGLAFNTGELFF.

The genes are TRBV27 and TRBJ2-4, with D perhaps TRBD1 (7 bases). This CDR3 is built from 13 residues. The V end lost 6 bases, the J end lost 7 bases, and 13 bases lay between the germline ends. CDR1 and CDR2 from the germline V gene are MNHEY and SMNVEV (reference sequence). The CDR3 is CASSWDSGNIQYF. CDR3 bases: TGTGCCAGCAGCTGGGACAGCGGGAACATTCAGTACTTC.

This chain connects TRBV5-4 to TRBJ2-1; TRBD1 is a possible D gene (5 bases). CDR3 length equals 15 residues. Germline V lookup: CDR1 SGHNT, CDR2 YYREEE (reference sequence). V gave up 3 bases and J gave up 7 bases, with 17 bases separating them. CDR3 sequence: CASSSADTMWNEQFF. The CDR3 coding sequence is TGTGCCAGCAGCTCCGCGGACACTATGTGGAATGAGCAGTTCTTC.

The gene calls are TRBV5-1 and TRBJ2-2, with 7 bases that match TRBD1. Germline V gene data show CDR1 as SGHRS and CDR2 as YFSETQ. V lost 0 bases to trimming and J lost 4 bases; unmatched junction nucleotides: 6. CDR3 length: 16 amino acids. CDR3 residues: CASSLEGQARTGELFF. The CDR3, as DNA: TGCGCCAGCAGCTTGGAAGGACAGGCGCGCACCGGGGAGCTGTTTTTT.

This clone was found once. The chain is built from TRBV6-4 and TRBJ2-1; 8 bases fit TRBD2. The CDR3 consists of 13 residues. Germline CDR1 is MRHNA and CDR2 is SNTAGT. Trimming cost V 6 bases and J 2 bases; bases outside gene matches: 0. The DNA for the CDR3 is TGTGCCAGCAGCGGGGGGGCCTACAATGAGCAGTTCTTC. It translates to CASSGGAYNEQFF.

The chain uses TRBV10-2 and TRBJ2-7, with a weak D call TRBD2 (7 bases). Deletions cut 6 bases from V and 0 bases from J, with 21 bases between. CDR1 is WSHSY and CDR2 is SAAADI in the germline V gene. The CDR3 length is 17 residues. CDR3 coding DNA: TGCGCCAGCAGGAGGGCCATCAGCGGGACAAGCTCCTACGAGCAGTACTTC. Translated, it gives CASRRAISGTSSYEQYF.